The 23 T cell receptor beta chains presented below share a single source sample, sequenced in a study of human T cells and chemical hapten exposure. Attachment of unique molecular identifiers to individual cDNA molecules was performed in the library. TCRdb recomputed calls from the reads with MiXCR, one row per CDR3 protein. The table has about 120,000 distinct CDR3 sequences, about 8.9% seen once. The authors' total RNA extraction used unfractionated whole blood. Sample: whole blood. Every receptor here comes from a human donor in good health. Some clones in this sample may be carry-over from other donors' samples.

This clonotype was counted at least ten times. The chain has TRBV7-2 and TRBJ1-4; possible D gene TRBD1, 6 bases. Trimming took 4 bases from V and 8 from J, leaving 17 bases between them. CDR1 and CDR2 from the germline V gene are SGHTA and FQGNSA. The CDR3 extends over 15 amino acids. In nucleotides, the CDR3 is TGTGCCAGCAGCTCCCGGGACACACGACCGGAAAAACTGTTTTTT. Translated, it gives CASSSRDTRPEKLFF.

The CDR3 DNA reads as TGTGCCAGTAGTATAAGGCCCGGGGGGCTCATCTACAATGAGCAGTTCTTC. The encoded protein is CASSIRPGGLIYNEQFF. The chain recombines TRBV19 with TRBJ2-1, with D perhaps matching TRBD2 (7 bases). Germline lookup yields CDR1 LNHDA and CDR2 SQIVND (reference sequence). V lost 2 bases, J lost 3 bases, and 17 bases lay in between. The length of the CDR3 is 17 residues. Based on the CDR3 plus reference TRBV19 and TRBJ2-1, the full variable domain is DGGITQSPKYLFRKEGQNVTLSCEQNLNHDAMYWYRQDPGQGLRLIYYSQIVNDFQKGDIAEGYSVSREKKESFPLTVTSAQKNPTAFYLCASSIRPGGLIYNEQFFGPGTRLTVL.

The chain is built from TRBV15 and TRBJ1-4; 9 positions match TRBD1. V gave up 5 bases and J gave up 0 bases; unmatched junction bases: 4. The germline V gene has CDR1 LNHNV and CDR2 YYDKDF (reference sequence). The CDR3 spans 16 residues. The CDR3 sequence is CATSRDRESTNEKLFF. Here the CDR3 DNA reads TGTGCCACCAGCCGGGACAGGGAATCAACTAATGAAAAACTGTTTTTT.

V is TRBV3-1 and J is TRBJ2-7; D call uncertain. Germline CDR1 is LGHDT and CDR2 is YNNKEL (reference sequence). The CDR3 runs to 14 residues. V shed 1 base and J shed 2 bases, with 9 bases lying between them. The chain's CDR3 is CASSQGKGAYEQYF. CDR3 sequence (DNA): TGTGCCAGCAGCCAAGGGAAGGGCGCCTACGAGCAGTACTTC.

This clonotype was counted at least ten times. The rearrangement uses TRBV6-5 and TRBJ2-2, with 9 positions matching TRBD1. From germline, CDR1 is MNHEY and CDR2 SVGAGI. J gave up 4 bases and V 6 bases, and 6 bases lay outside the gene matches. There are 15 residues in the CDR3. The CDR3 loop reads CASSRTGDRTGELFF. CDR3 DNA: TGTGCCAGCAGCCGGACAGGGGATCGCACCGGGGAGCTGTTTTTT.

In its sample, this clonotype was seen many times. The DNA of the CDR3 is TGCAGTGCCGAGGGGACGGGCAGGGTCACCTACGAGCAGTACTTC. This gives the protein CSAEGTGRVTYEQYF. The V call is TRBV20-1, the J call TRBJ2-7; D is tentatively TRBD1 or TRBD2 (5 bases each). Germline V gives CDR1 DFQATT, CDR2 SNEGSKA (reference sequence). This CDR3 region has 15 residues. V lost 6 bases and J 2 bases, leaving 20 bases between the germline ends.

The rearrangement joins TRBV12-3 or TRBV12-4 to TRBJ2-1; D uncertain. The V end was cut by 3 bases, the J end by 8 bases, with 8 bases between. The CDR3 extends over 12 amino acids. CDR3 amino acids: CASSFLVHEQFF. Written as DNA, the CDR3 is TGTGCCAGCAGTTTCTTGGTCCATGAGCAGTTCTTC.

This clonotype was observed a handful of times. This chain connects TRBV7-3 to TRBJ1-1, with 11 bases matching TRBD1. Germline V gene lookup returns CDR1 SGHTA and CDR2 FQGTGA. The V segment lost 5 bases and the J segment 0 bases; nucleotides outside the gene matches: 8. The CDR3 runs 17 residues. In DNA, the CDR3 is TGTGCCAGCAGCGTTGGGACAGGGGGTAGGATGAACACTGAAGCTTTCTTT. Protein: CASSVGTGGRMNTEAFF.

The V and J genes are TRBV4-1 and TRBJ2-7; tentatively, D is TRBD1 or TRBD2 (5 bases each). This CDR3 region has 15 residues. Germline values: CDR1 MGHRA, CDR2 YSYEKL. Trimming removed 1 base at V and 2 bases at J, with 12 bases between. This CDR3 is CASSQVWDGPYEQYF. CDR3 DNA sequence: TGCGCCAGCAGCCAAGTGTGGGACGGACCCTACGAGCAGTACTTC.

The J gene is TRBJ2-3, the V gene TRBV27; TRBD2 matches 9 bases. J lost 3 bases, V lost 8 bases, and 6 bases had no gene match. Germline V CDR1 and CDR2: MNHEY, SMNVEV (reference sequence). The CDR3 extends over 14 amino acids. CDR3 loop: CASVAGEETDTQYF. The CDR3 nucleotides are TGTGCCAGCGTAGCGGGAGAGGAGACAGATACGCAGTATTTT.

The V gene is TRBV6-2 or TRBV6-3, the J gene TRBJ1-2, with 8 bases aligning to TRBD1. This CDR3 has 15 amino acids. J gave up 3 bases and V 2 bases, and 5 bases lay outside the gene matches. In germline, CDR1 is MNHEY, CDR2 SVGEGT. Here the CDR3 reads CASSYGPGQDYGYTF. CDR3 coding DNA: TGTGCCAGCAGTTACGGACCGGGACAGGACTATGGCTACACCTTC.

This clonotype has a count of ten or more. The DNA of the CDR3 is TGCAGCGTTGAAGGGGCCCCACGTCCAGAGACCCAGTACTTC. Translated, it gives CSVEGAPRPETQYF. The genes are TRBV29-1 and TRBJ2-5; D not certain. The CDR3 contains 14 residues. Trimming removed 1 base from V and 4 bases from J, with 13 bases in between. Germline V gene lookup returns CDR1 SQVTM and CDR2 ANQGSEA.

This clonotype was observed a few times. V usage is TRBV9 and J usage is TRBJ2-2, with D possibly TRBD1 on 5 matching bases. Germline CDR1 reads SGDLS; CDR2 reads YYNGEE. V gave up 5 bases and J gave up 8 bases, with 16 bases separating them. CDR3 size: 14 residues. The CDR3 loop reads CASRGVSPWGELFF. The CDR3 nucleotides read TGTGCCAGCAGAGGGGTATCTCCATGGGGGGAGCTGTTTTTT.

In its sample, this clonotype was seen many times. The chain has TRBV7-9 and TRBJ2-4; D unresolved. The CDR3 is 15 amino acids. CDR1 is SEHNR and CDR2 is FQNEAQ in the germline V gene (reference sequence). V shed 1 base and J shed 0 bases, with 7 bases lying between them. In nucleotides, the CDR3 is TGTGCCAGCAGCTTAGTCAGCCTAGCCAAAAACATTCAGTACTTC. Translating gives CASSLVSLAKNIQYF.

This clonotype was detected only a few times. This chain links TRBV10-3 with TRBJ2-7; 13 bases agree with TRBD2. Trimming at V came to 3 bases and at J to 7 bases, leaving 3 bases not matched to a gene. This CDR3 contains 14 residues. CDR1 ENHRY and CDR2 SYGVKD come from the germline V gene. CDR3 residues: CAISEGLAGEEQYF. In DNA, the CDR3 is TGTGCCATCAGTGAAGGACTAGCGGGGGAAGAGCAGTACTTC.

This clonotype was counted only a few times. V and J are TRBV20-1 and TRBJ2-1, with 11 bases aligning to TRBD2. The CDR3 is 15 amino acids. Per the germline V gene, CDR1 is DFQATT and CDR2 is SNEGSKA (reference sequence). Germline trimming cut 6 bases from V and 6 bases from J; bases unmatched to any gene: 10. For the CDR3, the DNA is TGCAGTGCCGCTCGTAGCGGGAGGGGAGGCAATGAGCAGTTCTTC. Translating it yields CSAARSGRGGNEQFF.

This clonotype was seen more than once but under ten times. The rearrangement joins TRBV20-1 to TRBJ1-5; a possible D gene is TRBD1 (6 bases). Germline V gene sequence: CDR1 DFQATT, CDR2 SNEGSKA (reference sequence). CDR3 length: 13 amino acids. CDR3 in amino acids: CSAEQGTSQPQHF. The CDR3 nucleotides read TGCTCGGCGGAACAGGGAACAAGTCAGCCCCAGCATTTT.

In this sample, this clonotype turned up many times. CDR3 loop: CASSFGRRGEQYF. The CDR3 DNA is TGTGCCAGCAGTTTCGGCAGGCGGGGCGAGCAGTACTTC. The chain is built from TRBV12-3 or TRBV12-4 and TRBJ2-7; tentative D call: TRBD2 (6 bases). Trimming removed 3 bases from V and 6 bases from J, with 12 bases in between. The CDR3 contains 13 residues.

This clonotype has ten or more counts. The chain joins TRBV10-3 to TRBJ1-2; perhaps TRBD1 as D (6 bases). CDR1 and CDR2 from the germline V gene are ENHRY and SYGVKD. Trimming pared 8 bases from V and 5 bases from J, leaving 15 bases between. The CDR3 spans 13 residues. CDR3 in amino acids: CAIGDTTPYGYTF. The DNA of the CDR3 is TGTGCCATCGGGGACACTACCCCTTATGGCTACACCTTC.

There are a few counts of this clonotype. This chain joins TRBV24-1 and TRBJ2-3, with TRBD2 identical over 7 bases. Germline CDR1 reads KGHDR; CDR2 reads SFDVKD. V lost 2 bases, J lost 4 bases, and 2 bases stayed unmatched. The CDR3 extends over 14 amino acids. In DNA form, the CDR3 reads TGTGCCACCAGTGATTCCACTAGCGCAGATACGCAGTATTTT. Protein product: CATSDSTSADTQYF.

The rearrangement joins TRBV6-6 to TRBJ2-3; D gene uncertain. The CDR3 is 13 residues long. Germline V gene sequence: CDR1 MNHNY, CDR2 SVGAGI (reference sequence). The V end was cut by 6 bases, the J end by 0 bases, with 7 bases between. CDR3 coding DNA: TGTGCCAGCAGAGACCCCAGCACAGATACGCAGTATTTT. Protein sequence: CASRDPSTDTQYF.

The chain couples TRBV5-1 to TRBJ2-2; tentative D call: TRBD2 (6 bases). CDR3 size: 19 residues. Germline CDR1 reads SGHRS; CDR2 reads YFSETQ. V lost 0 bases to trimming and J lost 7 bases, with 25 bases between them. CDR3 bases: TGCGCCAGCAGCTTGGCAACAACCGTCGTATCCTTCGGGAGCGGGGAGCTGTTTTTT. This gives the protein CASSLATTVVSFGSGELFF.

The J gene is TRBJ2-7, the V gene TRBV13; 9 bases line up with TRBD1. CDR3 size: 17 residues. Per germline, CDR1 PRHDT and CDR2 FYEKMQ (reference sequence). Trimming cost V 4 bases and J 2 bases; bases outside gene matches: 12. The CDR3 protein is CASSSPFLGQGTYEQYF. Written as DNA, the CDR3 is TGTGCCAGCAGCTCTCCTTTTCTGGGACAGGGAACCTACGAGCAGTACTTC.